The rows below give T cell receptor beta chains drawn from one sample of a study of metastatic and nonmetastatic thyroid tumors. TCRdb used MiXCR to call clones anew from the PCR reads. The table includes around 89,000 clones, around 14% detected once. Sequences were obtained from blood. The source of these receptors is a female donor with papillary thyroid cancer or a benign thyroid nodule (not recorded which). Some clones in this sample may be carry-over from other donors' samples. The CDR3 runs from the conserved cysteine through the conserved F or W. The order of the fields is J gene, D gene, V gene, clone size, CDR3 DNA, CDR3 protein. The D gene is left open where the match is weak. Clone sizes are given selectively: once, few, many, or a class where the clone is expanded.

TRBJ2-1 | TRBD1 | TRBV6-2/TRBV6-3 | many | TGTGCCAGCAGCCTCGATAGCCGACATTGGGACAGGATTTTCAGCTCCTACAATGAGCAGTTCTTC | CASSLDSRHWDRIFSSYNEQFF
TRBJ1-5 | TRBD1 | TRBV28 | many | TGTGCCAGCGGACCGGCCTCAGGGGGCGGAAATCAGCCCCAGCATTTT | CASGPASGGGNQPQHF
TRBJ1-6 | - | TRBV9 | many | TGTGCCAGCAGCCCCTCCTTGGGGAGAGGTATTTCACCCCTCCACTTT | CASSPSLGRGISPLHF
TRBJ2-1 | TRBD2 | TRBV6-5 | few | TGTGCCAGCAGTTACCGCTCGTGGGGGGGGAGTCTCGAGCAGTTCTTC | CASSYRSWGGSLEQFF
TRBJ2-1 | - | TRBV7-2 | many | TGTGCCAGCAGCCCCCGTCGGGACAATGAGCAGTTCTTC | CASSPRRDNEQFF
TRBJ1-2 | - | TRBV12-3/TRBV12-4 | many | TGTGCCAGCAGTGAGGGGCTAAATGGCTACACCTTC | CASSEGLNGYTF
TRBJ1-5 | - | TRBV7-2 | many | TGTGCCAGCAGCTTAGTGGATTATAGCAATCAGCCCCAGCATTTT | CASSLVDYSNQPQHF
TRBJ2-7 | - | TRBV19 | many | TGTGCCAGTAGTCGGGGAGAACTCATCGGAGAGCAGTACTTC | CASSRGELIGEQYF
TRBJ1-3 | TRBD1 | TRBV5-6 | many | TGTGCCAGCAGCTTCGGGACAGGGACAAACACCATATATTTT | CASSFGTGTNTIYF
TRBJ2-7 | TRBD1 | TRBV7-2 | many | TGTGCCAGCAGCTTAGGCGGACAGGGGAGGGAGCAGTACTTC | CASSLGGQGREQYF
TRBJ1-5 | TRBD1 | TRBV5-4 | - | TGTGCCCATCTACCTTTCAGGGGGGCGCCTTGGCAGCCCCAGCATTTT | CAHLPFRGAPWQPQHF
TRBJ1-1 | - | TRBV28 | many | TGTGCCAGCAGACCGGGGGGTAGACTGAACACTGAAGCTTTCTTT | CASRPGGRLNTEAFF
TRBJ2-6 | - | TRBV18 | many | TGTGCCAGCTCACCAGACTCTGGGGCCAACGTCCTGACTTTC | CASSPDSGANVLTF
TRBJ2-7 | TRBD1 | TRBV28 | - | TGTGCCAGCAGTTTCACAGGGGTTGGCCACGAGCAGTACTTC | CASSFTGVGHEQYF
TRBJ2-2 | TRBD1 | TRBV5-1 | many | TGCGCCAGCAAGACAGGGACGCACACCGGGGAGCTGTTTTTT | CASKTGTHTGELFF
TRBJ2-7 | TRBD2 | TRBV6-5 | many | TGTGCCAGCAGTTACCCCTGGCGGGGGAGCGGCTACGAGCAGTACTTC | CASSYPWRGSGYEQYF
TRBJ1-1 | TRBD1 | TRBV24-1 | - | TGTGCCACCAGTTATTTTCATCGGGACAGGTCAATAACTGAAGCTTTCTTT | CATSYFHRDRSITEAFF
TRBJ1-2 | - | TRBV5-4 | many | TGTGCCAGCAGCTCCGGGACCCATCGACTTAACTATGGCTACACCTTC | CASSSGTHRLNYGYTF
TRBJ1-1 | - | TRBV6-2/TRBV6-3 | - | TGCGCCAGCAGTTTAATGAACACTGAAGCTTCCTTT | CASSLMNTEASF
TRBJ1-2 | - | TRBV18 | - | TGTGCCAGCTCACCCCCGGGGGAGAGACACTATGGCTACACCTTC | CASSPPGERHYGYTF
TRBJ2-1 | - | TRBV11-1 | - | TGTGCCAGCAGCTCCCAAGGGGTGCTAGAGAAGTTCTTC | CASSSQGVLEKFF
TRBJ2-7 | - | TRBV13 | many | TGTGCCAGCAGCAGCGCCGCGGTGGCTGTATCCTACGAGCAGTACTTC | CASSSAAVAVSYEQYF
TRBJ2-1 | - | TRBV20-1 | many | TGCAGTGCCCCAGTCCCTGCCGGCTCCTACAATGAGCAGTTCTTC | CSAPVPAGSYNEQFF
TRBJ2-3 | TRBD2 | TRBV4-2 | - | TGTGCCAGCAGCCCCGGGACTAGCGGGTTGATTGATACGCAGTATTTT | CASSPGTSGLIDTQYF
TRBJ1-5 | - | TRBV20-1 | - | TGCAGTGCTAGAGATCTATTGGACAGCCGTAGTAAGTATCAGCCCCAGCATTTT | CSARDLLDSRSKYQPQHF
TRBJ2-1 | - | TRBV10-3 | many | TGTGCCAGCCAGGGCGGGGCAGGGATGACTGAGCAGTTCTTC | CASQGGAGMTEQFF
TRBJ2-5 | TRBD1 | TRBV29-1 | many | TGCAGCGTTGGGGACAGGGGCCCTCAAGAGACCCAGTACTTC | CSVGDRGPQETQYF
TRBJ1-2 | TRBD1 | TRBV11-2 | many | TGTGCCAGCAGCCGACCACTACGACAGGGTACTTATGGCTACACCTTC | CASSRPLRQGTYGYTF
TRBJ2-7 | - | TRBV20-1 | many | TGCAGTGCTAGACGCAAGGGGGGTTCTCCGTACGAGCAGTACTTC | CSARRKGGSPYEQYF
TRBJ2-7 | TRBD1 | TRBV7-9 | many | TGTGCCAGCAGCTTGAACACAGGGGGCAATTACGAGCAGTACTTC | CASSLNTGGNYEQYF
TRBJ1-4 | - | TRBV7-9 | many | TGTGCCAGCAGCCCAACGGGACTCGGAGGGGAAAAACTGTTTTTT | CASSPTGLGGEKLFF
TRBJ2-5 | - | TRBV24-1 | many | TGTGCCACCAGTGACCCACCCACAGAGACCCAGTACTTC | CATSDPPTETQYF
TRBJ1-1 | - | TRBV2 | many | TGTGCCAGCAGTGATCAAGGGGGGAACACTGAAGCTTTCTTT | CASSDQGGNTEAFF
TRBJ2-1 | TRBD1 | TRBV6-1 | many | TGTGCCAGCAGACGAACAGGGGGTACCTACAATGAGCAGTTCTTC | CASRRTGGTYNEQFF
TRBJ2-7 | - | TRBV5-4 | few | TGTGCCAGCAGTCCGGTGGGTCCCTACGAGCAGTACTTC | CASSPVGPYEQYF
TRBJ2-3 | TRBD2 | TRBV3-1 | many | TGTGCCAGCAGCCCCGGGACTAGCGGGGGCCACACAGATACGCAGTATTTT | CASSPGTSGGHTDTQYF
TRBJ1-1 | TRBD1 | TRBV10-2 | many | TGCGCCAGCAGGGATGACGGGACAGGGGAATTAGAAGCTTTCTTT | CASRDDGTGELEAFF
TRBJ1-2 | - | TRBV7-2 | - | TGTGCCAGCAGCTTTTCGAGGGTGGGGGTCTATGGCTACACCTTC | CASSFSRVGVYGYTF
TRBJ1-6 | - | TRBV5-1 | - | TGCGCTAGCAGCTTGGCCGGAGGGAACGCTTCACCCCTCCACTTT | CASSLAGGNASPLHF
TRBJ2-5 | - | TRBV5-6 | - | TGTGCCAGCAGCTCCGGGCTCCGGGTGGGTTGGGACCAGTACTTC | CASSSGLRVGWDQYF
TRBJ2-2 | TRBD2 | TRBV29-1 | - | TGCAGCGTACGGACTAGCGGGACGAACACCGGGGAGCTGCTTTTT | CSVRTSGTNTGELLF
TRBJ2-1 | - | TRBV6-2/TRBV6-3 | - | TGTGCCAGCAGTTCCCGGAGAAATGAGCAGTTCTTC | CASSSRRNEQFF
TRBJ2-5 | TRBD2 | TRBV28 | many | TGTGCCAGCAGTTTCCTATGGACTAGAGCCGAACCCCAAGAGACCCAGTACTTC | CASSFLWTRAEPQETQYF
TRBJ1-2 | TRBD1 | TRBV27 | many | TGTGCCAGCAGTTTATCGGACAGGGAAGGCTATGGCTACACCTTC | CASSLSDREGYGYTF
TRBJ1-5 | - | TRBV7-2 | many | TGTGCCAGCAGCTTAGAATTGTTTCAGCCCCAGCATTTT | CASSLELFQPQHF
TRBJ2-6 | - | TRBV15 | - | TGTGCCAACAGCAGAGACGACCCGATCTCTGGGGCCAACGTCCTGACTTTC | CANSRDDPISGANVLTF
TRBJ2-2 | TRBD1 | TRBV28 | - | TGTGCCAGCAGTTCCACCGTGACAGGGTGCACCGGGGAGCTGTTTTTT | CASSSTVTGCTGELFF
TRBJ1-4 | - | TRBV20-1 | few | TGCAGTGCTAGACCCCGGACCCCATCAAGGGGTCCAAAACTGTTTTTT | CSARPRTPSRGPKLFF
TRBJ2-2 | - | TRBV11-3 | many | TGTGCCAGCAGCTGGGGAGACGGGGAGCTGTTTTTT | CASSWGDGELFF
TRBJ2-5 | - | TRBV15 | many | TGTGCCACCAGCAGAGACAGGGGTCAAGGGACCCAGTACTTC | CATSRDRGQGTQYF
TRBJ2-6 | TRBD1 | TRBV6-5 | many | TGTGCCAGCAGTTCCCATGGACAGGGGAGTACTGGGGCCAACGTCCTGACTTTC | CASSSHGQGSTGANVLTF
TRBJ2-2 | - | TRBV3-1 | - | TGCGCCAGCAGCCAAGATTACGGAGAGAACACCGGGGAGCTGTTTTTT | CASSQDYGENTGELFF
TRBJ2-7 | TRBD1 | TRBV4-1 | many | TGCGCCAGCAGCCAGACAGGGGGTCCGTACGAGCAGTACTTC | CASSQTGGPYEQYF
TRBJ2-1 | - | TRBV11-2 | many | TGTGCCAGCAGCTTTAGGGCGGAGGATGAGCAGTTCTTC | CASSFRAEDEQFF
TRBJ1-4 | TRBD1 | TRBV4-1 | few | TGCGCCAGCAGCCAAGGGCCACAGGGGACTGGGGGAGAAAAACTGTTTTTT | CASSQGPQGTGGEKLFF
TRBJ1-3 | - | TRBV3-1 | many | TGTGCCAGCAGCCAAGATACAGCGCTCTCTGGAAACACCATATATTTT | CASSQDTALSGNTIYF
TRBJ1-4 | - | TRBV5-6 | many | TGTGCCAGCAGCTTGGGCACCGGCGCTGAAAAACTGTTTTTT | CASSLGTGAEKLFF
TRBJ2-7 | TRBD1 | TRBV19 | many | TGTGCCAGTAGATTGGGGACAGGGGATTACGAGCAGTACTTC | CASRLGTGDYEQYF
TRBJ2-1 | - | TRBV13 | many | TGTGCCAGCAGCACCCTGACTGGGACACAGTTCTTC | CASSTLTGTQFF